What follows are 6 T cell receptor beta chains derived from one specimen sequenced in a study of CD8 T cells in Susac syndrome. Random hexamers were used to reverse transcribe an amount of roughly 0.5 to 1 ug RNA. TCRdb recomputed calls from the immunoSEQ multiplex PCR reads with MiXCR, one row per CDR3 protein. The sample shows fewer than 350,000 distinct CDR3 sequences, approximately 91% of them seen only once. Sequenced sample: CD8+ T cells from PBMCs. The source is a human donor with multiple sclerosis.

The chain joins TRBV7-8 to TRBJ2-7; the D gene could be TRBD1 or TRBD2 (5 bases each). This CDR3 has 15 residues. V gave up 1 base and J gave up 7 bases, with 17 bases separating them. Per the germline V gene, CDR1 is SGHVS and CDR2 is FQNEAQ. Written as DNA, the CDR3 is TGTGCCAGCAGCTTAGTGCAGGGTCCATCGGGGGAGCAGTACTTC. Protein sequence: CASSLVQGPSGEQYF.

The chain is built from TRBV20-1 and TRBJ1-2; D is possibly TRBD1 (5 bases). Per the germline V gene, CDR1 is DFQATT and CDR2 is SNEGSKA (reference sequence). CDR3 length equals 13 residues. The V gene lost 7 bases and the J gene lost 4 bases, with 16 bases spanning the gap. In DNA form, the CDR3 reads TGCAGTGTCAGGACACTCCGAGGCTATGGCTACACCTTC. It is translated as CSVRTLRGYGYTF.

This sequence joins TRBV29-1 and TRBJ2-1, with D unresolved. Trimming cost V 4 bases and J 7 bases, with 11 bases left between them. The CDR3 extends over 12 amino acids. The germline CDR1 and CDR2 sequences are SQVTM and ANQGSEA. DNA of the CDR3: TGCAGCGTTGTCGGGTCAGCTAATGAGCAGTTCTTC. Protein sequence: CSVVGSANEQFF.

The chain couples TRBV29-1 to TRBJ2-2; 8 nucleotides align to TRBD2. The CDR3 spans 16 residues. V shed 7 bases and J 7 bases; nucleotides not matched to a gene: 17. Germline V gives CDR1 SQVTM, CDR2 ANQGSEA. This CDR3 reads CSELSGARVGVGELFF. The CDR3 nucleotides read TGCAGCGAGCTTAGCGGGGCCCGCGTGGGGGTCGGGGAGCTGTTTTTT.

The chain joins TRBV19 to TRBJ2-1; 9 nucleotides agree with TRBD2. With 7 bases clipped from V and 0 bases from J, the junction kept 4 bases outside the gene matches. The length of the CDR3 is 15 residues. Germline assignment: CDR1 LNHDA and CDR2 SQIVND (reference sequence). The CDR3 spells CASIRAGGSYNEQFF. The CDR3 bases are TGTGCCAGTATTCGAGCGGGAGGCTCCTACAATGAGCAGTTCTTC.

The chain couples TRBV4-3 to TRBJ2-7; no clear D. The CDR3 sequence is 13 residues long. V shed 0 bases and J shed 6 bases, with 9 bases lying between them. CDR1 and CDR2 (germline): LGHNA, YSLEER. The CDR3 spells CASSQDSHGEQYF. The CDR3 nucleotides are TGCGCCAGCAGCCAAGATAGTCACGGCGAGCAGTACTTC.